This entry lists 13 T cell receptor beta chains sequenced from one sample in a study of brain metastases from non-small cell lung cancer. The data were produced by immunoSEQ multiplex PCR, yet TCRdb's version contains in-frame clones alone and is incomplete. The data hold some 2,000 clones, with roughly four fifths observed a single time. The sequenced material came from tumor-adjacent normal tissue. The receptors come from a donor at least 40 years old with non-small cell lung cancer.

The chain combines TRBV19 with TRBJ2-1; 9 positions agree with TRBD2. The V gene end was trimmed by 6 bases and the J gene end by 11 bases; junction bases not matched to a gene: 23. The CDR3 contains 18 residues. CDR1 and CDR2 from the germline V gene are LNHDA and SQIVND (reference sequence). CDR3: CASRDPLGLAGGLNKQFF. DNA of the CDR3: TGTGCCAGTAGAGACCCCTTGGGACTAGCAGGAGGGCTAAATAAGCAGTTCTTC.

The chain carries TRBV27 and TRBJ2-7; TRBD1 aligns across 7 bases. CDR3 length: 13 amino acids. With V trimmed by 5 bases and J by 6 bases, 7 bases remained unmatched. Per the germline V gene, CDR1 is MNHEY and CDR2 is SMNVEV (reference sequence). The CDR3 DNA reads TGTGCCAGCAGTCCCAGACAGGGCTCCGAGCAGTACTTC. It translates to CASSPRQGSEQYF.

This rearrangement joins TRBV28 to TRBJ1-5; D might be TRBD1 (5 bases). V lost 4 bases, J lost 10 bases, and 20 bases lay in between. CDR3 length: 15 amino acids. CDR1 is MDHEN, CDR2 SYDVKM, per germline. The CDR3 nucleotides are TGTGCCAGCAGTTACGGGGACGGATCCCTACATCCCCAGCATTTT. Translating gives CASSYGDGSLHPQHF.

J is TRBJ1-5 and V is TRBV19; the match to TRBD1 covers 7 bases. The germline gives CDR1 LNHDA, CDR2 SQIVND (reference sequence). CDR3 length equals 15 residues. With V trimmed by 6 bases and J by 4 bases, 9 bases remained unmatched. CDR3 in amino acids: CASRVWDSGNQPQHF. The CDR3 region has the DNA TGTGCCAGTAGGGTGTGGGACAGCGGAAATCAGCCCCAGCATTTT.

V usage is TRBV5-6 and J usage is TRBJ1-1, with 7 bases fitting TRBD1. Per germline, CDR1 SGHDT and CDR2 YYEEEE. This CDR3 is built from 14 residues. Losses at the gene ends were 2 bases for V and 7 bases for J; bases not matched to a gene: 8. CDR3 in DNA: TGTGCCAGCAGCTTTTGGACAGGCTATCATGAAGCTTTCTTT. Translating gives CASSFWTGYHEAFF.

V and J are TRBV7-2 and TRBJ1-1; D is ambiguous. The CDR3 totals 13 residues. Germline-derived CDR1 and CDR2 are SGHTA and FQGNSA. V was trimmed by 0 bases and J by 4 bases, leaving 6 bases between them. CDR3 sequence reads: CASSLAFTTEAFF. DNA for the CDR3: TGTGCCAGCAGCTTAGCGTTCACCACTGAAGCTTTCTTT.

This clone showed up just once. The junction does not match germline at one end; this may be a read error. Other DNA sequences in this sample translate to the same CDR3. The rearrangement links TRBV7-8 to TRBJ1-2, with a weak D call TRBD1 (6 bases). From germline, CDR1 is SGHVS and CDR2 FQNEAQ. The CDR3 has 16 amino acids. The CDR3 sequence is CASSLTTQGITYGYTF. DNA of the CDR3: TGTGCCAGCAGCTTAACCACACAGGGAATTACTTATGGCTACACTTTC.

This chain links TRBV18 with TRBJ1-1, with D perhaps TRBD1 (6 bases). V was clipped by 3 bases and J by 1 base, with 9 bases between them. This CDR3 comprises 14 residues. Germline CDR1 reads KGHSH; CDR2 reads LQKENI. CDR3 protein: CASSPGRGNTEAFF. The CDR3 nucleotides are TGTGCCAGCTCACCGGGCAGGGGGAACACTGAAGCTTTCTTT.

Here the CDR3 reads CSVEDNPFTDTQYF. The CDR3, as DNA: TGCAGCGTTGAAGATAATCCATTCACAGATACGCAGTATTTT. The chain combines TRBV29-1 with TRBJ2-3, with D unclear. The CDR3 is 14 amino acids. Germline CDR1 reads SQVTM; CDR2 reads ANQGSEA. Trimming removed 0 bases at V and 2 bases at J, with 9 bases between.

This clone has just a few counts. J is TRBJ2-3 and V is TRBV7-9, with D possibly matching TRBD2 (6 bases). CDR3 length: 15 residues. Trimming removed 3 bases from V and 0 bases from J, with 10 bases in between. Germline V lookup: CDR1 SEHNR, CDR2 FQNEAQ (reference sequence). For the CDR3, the DNA is TGTGCCAGCAGCTTTCTAGCGTCGAGCACAGATACGCAGTATTTT. It is translated as CASSFLASSTDTQYF.

The V and J genes are TRBV7-9 and TRBJ2-5; D might be TRBD1 (5 bases). In germline, CDR1 is SEHNR, CDR2 FQNEAQ (reference sequence). V was pared by 4 bases and J by 5 bases, with 14 bases between. The CDR3 sequence is 14 residues long. CDR3: CASSSPANRETQYF. The DNA for the CDR3 is TGTGCCAGCAGCTCCCCCGCCAACAGGGAGACCCAGTACTTC.

The chain is built from TRBV7-2 and TRBJ2-6, with D hard to call. This CDR3 region has 15 residues. Per the germline V gene, CDR1 is SGHTA and CDR2 is FQGNSA. Trimming took off 1 base at V and 3 bases at J, with 7 bases between the two ends. The CDR3: CASSLDGFGANVLTF. CDR3 nucleotides: TGTGCCAGCAGCTTAGATGGGTTTGGGGCCAACGTCCTGACTTTC. The full variable domain, rest sourced from reference TRBV7-2 and TRBJ2-6, is GAGVSQSPSNKVTEKGKDVELRCDPISGHTALYWYRQSLGQGLEFLIYFQGNSAPDKSGLPSDRFSAERTGGSVSTLTIQRTQQEDSAVYLCASSLDGFGANVLTFGAGSRLTVL.

V usage is TRBV19 and J usage is TRBJ1-1, with 8 bases matching TRBD1. This CDR3 contains 16 residues. Germline trimming cut 3 bases from V and 1 base from J; bases unmatched to any gene: 7. The germline V gene has CDR1 LNHDA and CDR2 SQIVND (reference sequence). The CDR3 DNA sequence: TGTGCCAGTAGTATGTTGCAGGGGGCCTCGAACACTGAAGCTTTCTTT. As protein: CASSMLQGASNTEAFF. Based on the CDR3 plus reference TRBV19 and TRBJ1-1, the full variable domain is DGGITQSPKYLFRKEGQNVTLSCEQNLNHDAMYWYRQDPGQGLRLIYYSQIVNDFQKGDIAEGYSVSREKKESFPLTVTSAQKNPTAFYLCASSMLQGASNTEAFFGQGTRLTVV.